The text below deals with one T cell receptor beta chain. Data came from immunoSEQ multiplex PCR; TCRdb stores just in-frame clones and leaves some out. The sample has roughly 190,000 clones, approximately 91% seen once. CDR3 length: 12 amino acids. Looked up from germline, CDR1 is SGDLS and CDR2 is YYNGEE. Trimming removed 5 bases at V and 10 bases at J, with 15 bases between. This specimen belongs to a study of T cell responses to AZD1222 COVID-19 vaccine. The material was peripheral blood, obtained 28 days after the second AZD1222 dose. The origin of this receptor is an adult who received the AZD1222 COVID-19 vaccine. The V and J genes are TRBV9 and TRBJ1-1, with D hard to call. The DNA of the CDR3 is TGTGCCAGCAGGCCCGCAGGCCTAGGAGCTTTCTTT. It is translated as CASRPAGLGAFF.